This TCR beta chain is from a study of T cell responses to AZD1222 COVID-19 vaccine. Overall study findings and caveats: The study found Spike-specific TCR breadth and depth rose after two AZD1222 doses. Spike was spanned by vaccine-associated CD4 TCRs, which were dominant at 160-218 and 743-854. The peak T cell response came first, and repertoires were sampled only after it. It should be noted that donors were predominantly white British and more often female, and clonal diversity was possibly underestimated.

Concerning this clone itself: What it binds is unknown.

Measured with immunoSEQ multiplex PCR; TCRdb has only the in-frame clones, and not every one. Among 150,000 to 200,000 clones listed, roughly 93% were seen once. Trimming cost V 3 bases and J 0 bases, with 3 bases left between them. The CDR3 is 13 amino acids. The germline V gene encodes CDR1 LNHDA and CDR2 SQIVND (reference sequence). The sequence was obtained from an adult in good health. The sample was peripheral blood, taken on day 0 of AZD1222 vaccination. The chain is built from TRBV19 and TRBJ1-3; unclear D gene. This CDR3 reads CASSMSSGNTIYF. The CDR3 nucleotides read TGTGCCAGTAGTATGAGCTCTGGAAACACCATATATTTT. The whole variable domain, filled in from reference TRBV19 and TRBJ1-3, reads DGGITQSPKYLFRKEGQNVTLSCEQNLNHDAMYWYRQDPGQGLRLIYYSQIVNDFQKGDIAEGYSVSREKKESFPLTVTSAQKNPTAFYLCASSMSSGNTIYFGEGSWLTVV.